This is a list of T cell receptor beta chains from one sample in a study of T cells in Graves' hyperthyroidism and ophthalmopathy. TCRdb re-called the multiplex PCR reads with MiXCR, one entry per CDR3 protein. The sample has more than 500,000 distinct CDR3 sequences, around 15% seen once; the top ten hold less than 4.5%. The sequenced sample consisted of blood. These receptors were obtained from a woman in her 30s with Graves' hyperthyroidism. Both conserved end residues are part of each CDR3. A D gene is named only where the DNA matches it firmly. Size values are once, few and many counts, or a class for expanded clones, and some rows have none.

clone_size: NA
v_call: TRBV11-2
j_call: TRBJ2-7
d_call: NA
cdr3_nt: TGTGCCAGCAGGCAGGGTTTCTCCCCCTCCTACGAGCAGTACTTC
cdr3_aa: CASRQGFSPSYEQYF

clone_size: few
v_call: TRBV19
j_call: TRBJ2-1
d_call: TRBD2
cdr3_nt: TGTGCCAGTAGTAGACTAGCGAACTACAATGAGCAGTTCTTC
cdr3_aa: CASSRLANYNEQFF

clone_size: many
v_call: TRBV11-2
j_call: TRBJ2-4
d_call: NA
cdr3_nt: TGTGCCAGCAGCTGGACAAGAGCCAAAAACATTCAGTACTTC
cdr3_aa: CASSWTRAKNIQYF

clone_size: NA
v_call: TRBV28
j_call: TRBJ1-2
d_call: NA
cdr3_nt: TGTGCCACCGAATTTGGGCTGAATGGCTACACCTTC
cdr3_aa: CATEFGLNGYTF

clone_size: many
v_call: TRBV9
j_call: TRBJ1-1
d_call: TRBD1
cdr3_nt: TGTGCCAGCAGCGCCCATGACAGGGGGCGAGGGAACACTGAAGCTTTCTTT
cdr3_aa: CASSAHDRGRGNTEAFF

clone_size: NA
v_call: TRBV19
j_call: TRBJ2-5
d_call: NA
cdr3_nt: TGTGCCAGTAGTATCCGAGGAGGGGAGACCCAGTACTTC
cdr3_aa: CASSIRGGETQYF

clone_size: few
v_call: TRBV7-3
j_call: TRBJ2-1
d_call: NA
cdr3_nt: TGTGCCAGCAGCTTAGGGATCGGGGGATGGGACAATGAGCAGTTCTTC
cdr3_aa: CASSLGIGGWDNEQFF

clone_size: NA
v_call: TRBV25-1
j_call: TRBJ2-1
d_call: NA
cdr3_nt: TGTGCCAGCAGTGGTCGGAAGCGGCATCACAATGAGCAGTTCTTC
cdr3_aa: CASSGRKRHHNEQFF

clone_size: many
v_call: TRBV27
j_call: TRBJ2-1
d_call: TRBD1
cdr3_nt: TGTGCCAGCATCGGGACAGGGTACAATGAGCAGTTCTTC
cdr3_aa: CASIGTGYNEQFF

clone_size: many
v_call: TRBV13
j_call: TRBJ2-1
d_call: NA
cdr3_nt: TGTGCCAGCAGCTTAGAGACCGGGACGCAAAACAATGAGCAGTTCTTC
cdr3_aa: CASSLETGTQNNEQFF

clone_size: NA
v_call: TRBV18
j_call: TRBJ1-4
d_call: NA
cdr3_nt: TGTGCCAGCTCGTCCCTCGGGGGCGGCTCGGAAAAACTGTTTTTT
cdr3_aa: CASSSLGGGSEKLFF

clone_size: many
v_call: TRBV5-1
j_call: TRBJ1-5
d_call: NA
cdr3_nt: TGCGCCAGCAGCTTGACGGGAGAGAGCAATCAGCCCCAGCATTTT
cdr3_aa: CASSLTGESNQPQHF

clone_size: many
v_call: TRBV20-1
j_call: TRBJ2-5
d_call: TRBD2
cdr3_nt: TGCAGTGCTAGAGCCCCCGTAGCGGGGGTAGAGACCCAGTACTTC
cdr3_aa: CSARAPVAGVETQYF

clone_size: NA
v_call: TRBV28
j_call: TRBJ1-5
d_call: TRBD1
cdr3_nt: TGTGCCAGCAGTTTGGGACAGGGGTTCCAATCAGCCCAGCATTTT
cdr3_aa: CASSLGQGFQSAQHF

clone_size: NA
v_call: TRBV20-1
j_call: TRBJ1-5
d_call: NA
cdr3_nt: TGCAGTGCTAGAGTGGGGGGGGCGGCCAATCAGCCCCAGCATTTT
cdr3_aa: CSARVGGAANQPQHF

clone_size: many
v_call: TRBV3-1
j_call: TRBJ1-1
d_call: NA
cdr3_nt: TGTGCCAGCATCTCACGGGGGTACAACACTGAAGCTTTCTTT
cdr3_aa: CASISRGYNTEAFF

clone_size: many
v_call: TRBV20-1
j_call: TRBJ2-1
d_call: TRBD1
cdr3_nt: TGCAGTGCCCCGGACAGGTCGAATGAGCAGTTCTTC
cdr3_aa: CSAPDRSNEQFF

clone_size: many
v_call: TRBV2
j_call: TRBJ2-1
d_call: NA
cdr3_nt: TGTGCCAGCAGTGAGGGGGTTGAGCAGTTCTTC
cdr3_aa: CASSEGVEQFF

clone_size: NA
v_call: TRBV29-1
j_call: TRBJ2-7
d_call: NA
cdr3_nt: TGCAGCGTTGTGAGGGGCATCTACGAGCAGTACTTC
cdr3_aa: CSVVRGIYEQYF

clone_size: few
v_call: TRBV24-1
j_call: TRBJ2-5
d_call: NA
cdr3_nt: TGTGCCACCAGTGATATACAGGGCTCTCAAGAGACCCAGTACTTC
cdr3_aa: CATSDIQGSQETQYF

clone_size: NA
v_call: TRBV15
j_call: TRBJ2-4
d_call: NA
cdr3_nt: TGTGCCACCAGCAGCCGCTTGGGGGGCTTAGCCAAAAACATTCAGTACTTC
cdr3_aa: CATSSRLGGLAKNIQYF

clone_size: many
v_call: TRBV30
j_call: TRBJ1-5
d_call: NA
cdr3_nt: TGTGCCTGGAGTGAACTGGGTAGAACGGGCAATCAGCCCCAGCATTTT
cdr3_aa: CAWSELGRTGNQPQHF

clone_size: NA
v_call: TRBV11-2
j_call: TRBJ2-1
d_call: TRBD2
cdr3_nt: TGTGCCAGCAGCCTAGGGAAACTAGCGGAGGGGGGGCAGTTCTTC
cdr3_aa: CASSLGKLAEGGQFF

clone_size: NA
v_call: TRBV5-5
j_call: TRBJ1-5
d_call: TRBD1
cdr3_nt: TGTGCCAGCAGCTCCTTGGACAGGGTAGAGCATTTT
cdr3_aa: CASSSLDRVEHF

clone_size: few
v_call: TRBV6-1
j_call: TRBJ2-2
d_call: TRBD2
cdr3_nt: TGTGCCAGCAGTTCTGCAGCGGGAGCCGGGGACACCGGGGAGCTGTTTTTT
cdr3_aa: CASSSAAGAGDTGELFF

clone_size: many
v_call: TRBV3-1
j_call: TRBJ2-7
d_call: NA
cdr3_nt: TGTGCCAGCAGCCAAGATGCGTTGCAGTACTTC
cdr3_aa: CASSQDALQYF

clone_size: many
v_call: TRBV20-1
j_call: TRBJ2-7
d_call: NA
cdr3_nt: TGCAGTGCTAGAGGGGGTCTCGGGACAGAGCAGTACTTC
cdr3_aa: CSARGGLGTEQYF

clone_size: many
v_call: TRBV30
j_call: TRBJ2-2
d_call: TRBD2
cdr3_nt: TGTGCCTGGAAGGGACTAGCGGCGAACACCGGGGAGCTGTTTTTT
cdr3_aa: CAWKGLAANTGELFF

clone_size: NA
v_call: TRBV5-1
j_call: TRBJ2-3
d_call: TRBD2
cdr3_nt: TGCGCCAGCAGCTTGGAAACTAGCGGCACAGATACGCAGTATTTT
cdr3_aa: CASSLETSGTDTQYF

clone_size: NA
v_call: TRBV4-2
j_call: TRBJ1-1
d_call: TRBD1
cdr3_nt: TGTGCCAGCAGCCGATCAAAGGGGGCCGGAAACACTGAAGCTTTCTTT
cdr3_aa: CASSRSKGAGNTEAFF

clone_size: NA
v_call: TRBV19
j_call: TRBJ2-2
d_call: NA
cdr3_nt: TGTGCCAGTAGTCCTGTTGGAGGGGCGGCCGGGGAGCTGTTTTTT
cdr3_aa: CASSPVGGAAGELFF

clone_size: many
v_call: TRBV7-2
j_call: TRBJ2-3
d_call: TRBD1
cdr3_nt: TGTGCCAGCAGCTCGGTTCGGACAGGGTCATCGGATACGCAGTATTTT
cdr3_aa: CASSSVRTGSSDTQYF

clone_size: few
v_call: TRBV7-2
j_call: TRBJ2-2
d_call: NA
cdr3_nt: TGTGCCAGCAGCTTCTTGACGGGACTCCTCCACGGGGAGCTGTTTTTT
cdr3_aa: CASSFLTGLLHGELFF

clone_size: many
v_call: TRBV2
j_call: TRBJ1-5
d_call: NA
cdr3_nt: TGTGCCAGCAGGGCAGGGAGTCAGCCCCAGCATTTT
cdr3_aa: CASRAGSQPQHF

clone_size: few
v_call: TRBV6-5
j_call: TRBJ1-2
d_call: NA
cdr3_nt: TGTGCCAGCAGTTCCAGGGCTTTGGGCTACACCTTC
cdr3_aa: CASSSRALGYTF

clone_size: many
v_call: TRBV7-2
j_call: TRBJ2-3
d_call: NA
cdr3_nt: TGTGCCAGCAGCCGTAGCGGACTCACAGATACGCAGTATTTT
cdr3_aa: CASSRSGLTDTQYF

clone_size: NA
v_call: TRBV7-9
j_call: TRBJ2-3
d_call: NA
cdr3_nt: TGTGCCAGCAGCTTGGAAAGTGGGGGGACAGATACGCAGTATTTT
cdr3_aa: CASSLESGGTDTQYF